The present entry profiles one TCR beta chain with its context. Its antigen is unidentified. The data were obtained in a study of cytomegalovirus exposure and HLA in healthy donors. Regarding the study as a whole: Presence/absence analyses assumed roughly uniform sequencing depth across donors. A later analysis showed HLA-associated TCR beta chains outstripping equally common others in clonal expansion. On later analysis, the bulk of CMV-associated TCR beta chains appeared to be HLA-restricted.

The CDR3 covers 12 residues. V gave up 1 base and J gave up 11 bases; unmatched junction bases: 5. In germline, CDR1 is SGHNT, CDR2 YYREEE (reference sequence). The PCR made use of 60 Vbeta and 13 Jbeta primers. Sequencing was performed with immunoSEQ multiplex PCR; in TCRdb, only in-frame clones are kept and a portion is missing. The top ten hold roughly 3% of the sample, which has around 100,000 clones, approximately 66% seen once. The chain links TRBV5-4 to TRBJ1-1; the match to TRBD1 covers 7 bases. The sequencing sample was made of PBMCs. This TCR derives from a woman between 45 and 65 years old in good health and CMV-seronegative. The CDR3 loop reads CASSLQEGAAFF. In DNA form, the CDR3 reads TGTGCCAGCAGCTTGCAAGAGGGGGCGGCTTTCTTT.